This T cell receptor beta chain is drawn from a study of blood T cell repertoires in COVID-19. Original processing methods: Amplification with reference gene primers provided the estimates of nucleated cell counts. Profiling relied on immunoSEQ multiplex PCR, and the TCRdb table lists in-frame clones only, not all of them. That table furnishes V, J and clone size, whereas the DNA furnished D and trimming. The sample carries roughly 250,000 clones, around four fifths recorded once. V gave up 6 bases and J gave up 5 bases, with 7 bases separating them. The CDR3 covers 12 residues. Looked up from germline, CDR1 is ENHRY and CDR2 is SYGVKD.

This chain connects TRBV10-3 to TRBJ1-4, with D uncertain. This sequence was found in a woman aged 55-75 years with active or convalescent COVID-19. The sequenced material came from peripheral blood. The CDR3 bases are TGTGCCATCAGCGGAGGAAATGAAAAACTGTTTTTT. Translated, it gives CAISGGNEKLFF.